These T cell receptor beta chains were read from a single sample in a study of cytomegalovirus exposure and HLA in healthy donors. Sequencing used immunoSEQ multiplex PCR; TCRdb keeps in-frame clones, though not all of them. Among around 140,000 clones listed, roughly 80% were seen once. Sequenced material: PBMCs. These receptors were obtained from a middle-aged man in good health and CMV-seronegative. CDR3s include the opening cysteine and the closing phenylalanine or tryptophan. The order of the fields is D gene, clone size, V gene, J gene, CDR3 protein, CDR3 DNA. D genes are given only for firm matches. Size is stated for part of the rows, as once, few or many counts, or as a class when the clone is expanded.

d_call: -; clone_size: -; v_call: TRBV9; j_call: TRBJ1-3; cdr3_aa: CASSVALDQGSGNTIYF; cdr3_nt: TGTGCCAGCAGCGTAGCCTTGGACCAGGGATCGGGAAACACCATATATTTT
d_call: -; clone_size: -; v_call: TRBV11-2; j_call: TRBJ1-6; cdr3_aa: CASSRRQVNNSPLHF; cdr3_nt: TGTGCCAGCAGCCGACGACAGGTCAATAATTCACCCCTCCACTTT
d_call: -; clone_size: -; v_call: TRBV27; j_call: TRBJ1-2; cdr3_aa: CASSLTGSNYGYTF; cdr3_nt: TGTGCCAGCAGCCTGACAGGCTCTAACTATGGCTACACCTTC
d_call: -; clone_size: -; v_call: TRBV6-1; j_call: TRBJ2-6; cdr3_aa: CASSFSVGANVLTF; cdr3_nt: TGTGCCAGCAGTTTTAGTGTAGGGGCCAACGTCCTGACTTTC
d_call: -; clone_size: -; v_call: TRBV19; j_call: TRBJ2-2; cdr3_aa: CASSMRKVNTGELFF; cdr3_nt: TGTGCCAGTAGTATGCGGAAGGTGAACACCGGGGAGCTGTTTTTT
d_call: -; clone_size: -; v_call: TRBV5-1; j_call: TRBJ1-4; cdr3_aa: CASSFGTANEKLFF; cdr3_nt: TGCGCCAGCAGCTTTGGGACTGCTAATGAAAAACTGTTTTTT
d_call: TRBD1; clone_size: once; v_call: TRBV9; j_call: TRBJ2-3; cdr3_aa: CASSVAGGPPPTDTQYF; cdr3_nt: TGTGCCAGCAGCGTCGCAGGGGGACCTCCCCCCACAGATACGCAGTATTTT
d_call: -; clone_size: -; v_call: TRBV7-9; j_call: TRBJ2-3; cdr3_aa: CASSLPLTDTQYF; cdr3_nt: TGTGCCAGCAGCTTACCCCTCACAGATACGCAGTATTTT
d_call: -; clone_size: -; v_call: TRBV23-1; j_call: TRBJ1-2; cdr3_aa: CASLASRGFANYGYTF; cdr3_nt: TGCGCCAGCCTTGCTTCTCGGGGATTTGCAAACTATGGCTACACCTTC
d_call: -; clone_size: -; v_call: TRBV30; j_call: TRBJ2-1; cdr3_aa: CAWSPTRGPYNEQFF; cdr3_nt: TGTGCCTGGAGCCCCACCAGGGGTCCCTACAATGAGCAGTTCTTC
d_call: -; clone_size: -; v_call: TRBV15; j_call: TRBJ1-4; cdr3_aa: CATSLPRGGGQGREKLFF; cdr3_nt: TGTGCCACCAGCTTACCGAGGGGAGGAGGGCAGGGTCGGGAAAAACTGTTTTTT
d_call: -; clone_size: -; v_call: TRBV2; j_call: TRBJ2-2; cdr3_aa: CASSVGGGGTGELFF; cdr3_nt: TGTGCCAGCAGTGTAGGAGGGGGCGGCACCGGGGAGCTGTTTTTT
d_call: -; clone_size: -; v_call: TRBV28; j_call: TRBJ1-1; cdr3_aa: CASSEHSGTEAFF; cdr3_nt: TGTGCCAGCAGTGAGCATTCGGGCACTGAAGCTTTCTTT
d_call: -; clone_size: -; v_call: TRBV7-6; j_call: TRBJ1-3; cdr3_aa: CASSLGPYASGNTIYF; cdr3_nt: TGTGCCAGCAGCTTAGGCCCCTACGCCTCTGGAAACACCATATATTTT
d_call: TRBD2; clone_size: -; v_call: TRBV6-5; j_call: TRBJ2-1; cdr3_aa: CASSPGLAGGNEQFF; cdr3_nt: TGTGCCAGCAGCCCCGGACTAGCGGGGGGGAATGAGCAGTTCTTC
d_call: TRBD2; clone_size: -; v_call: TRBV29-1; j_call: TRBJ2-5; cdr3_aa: CSVGERGSETQYF; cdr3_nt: TGCAGCGTTGGAGAGCGGGGGTCAGAGACCCAGTACTTC
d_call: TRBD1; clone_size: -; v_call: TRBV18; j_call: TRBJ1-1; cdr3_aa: CASSLKQGNEAFF; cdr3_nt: TGTGCCAGCTCACTTAAACAGGGGAATGAAGCTTTCTTT
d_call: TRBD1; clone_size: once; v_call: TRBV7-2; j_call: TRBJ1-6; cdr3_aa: CASGGTGVSSPLHF; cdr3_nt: TGTGCCAGCGGAGGGACAGGGGTGAGTTCACCCCTCCACTTT
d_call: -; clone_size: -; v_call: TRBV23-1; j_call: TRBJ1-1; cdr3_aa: CASSRKHRKNTEAFF; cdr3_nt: TGCGCCAGCAGTCGCAAACACCGTAAGAACACTGAAGCTTTCTTT